Listed below are T cell receptor beta chains from one sample, sequenced in a study of T cell responses to AZD1222 COVID-19 vaccine. Libraries were prepared by immunoSEQ multiplex PCR; TCRdb keeps only in-frame clonotypes and omits some of them. The data contain around 94,000 clones, 70% to 90% of them singletons. The sample consisted of peripheral blood, taken on day 0 of AZD1222 vaccination. The receptor source for this set is an adult in good health. Both conserved end residues are part of each CDR3. A D gene is named only where the DNA matches it firmly. Where a row states a size, it is once, few, many or the class of an expanded clone; other rows omit it.

v_call	clone_size	d_call	j_call	cdr3_nt	cdr3_aa
TRBV6-5	NA	NA	TRBJ1-6	TGTGCCAGCAGCGAGCTTACAGCTTATAATTCACCCCTCCACTTT	CASSELTAYNSPLHF
TRBV7-2	few	NA	TRBJ2-1	TGTGCCAGCAGCTTACAGCTTTACAATGAGCAGTTCTTC	CASSLQLYNEQFF
TRBV27	NA	NA	TRBJ2-1	TGTGCCAGCAGTTTCTTGATGGGGGGCCAGTACAATGAGCAGTTCTTC	CASSFLMGGQYNEQFF
TRBV6-2/TRBV6-3	few	TRBD1	TRBJ2-2	TGTGCCAGCAGTGACAGGGACACCGGGGAGCTGTTTTTT	CASSDRDTGELFF
TRBV6-2/TRBV6-3	NA	TRBD2	TRBJ2-3	TGTGCCAGCAGCCGAGGACTAGCGGTGAGCACAGATACGCAGTATTTT	CASSRGLAVSTDTQYF
TRBV30	NA	TRBD1	TRBJ1-2	TGTGCCTGGAGTTGGACAGGGGTTACTAATGGCTACACCTTC	CAWSWTGVTNGYTF
TRBV7-8	NA	NA	TRBJ1-6	TGTGCCAGCAGCGGGGACCCCGATTCACCCCTCCACTTT	CASSGDPDSPLHF
TRBV6-5	NA	NA	TRBJ2-5	TGTGCCAGCAGACTTCCCGGGGGGCCACAAGAGACCCAGTACTTC	CASRLPGGPQETQYF
TRBV3-1/TRBV3-2	NA	NA	TRBJ2-1	TGTGCCAGCAGCCAAGCGGGAGTGGATGAGCAGTTCTTC	CASSQAGVDEQFF
TRBV5-4	NA	TRBD2	TRBJ2-2	TGTGCCAGCAGCAGAGGGACTAGCGGGTATGGCGGGGAGCTGTTTTTT	CASSRGTSGYGGELFF
TRBV25-1	NA	TRBD2	TRBJ2-7	TGTGCCAGCATCACTAGCGTATCCTACGAGCAGTACTTC	CASITSVSYEQYF